The source of this T cell receptor beta chain is a study of blood T cell repertoires in COVID-19. Background on the study: Samples came from the United States, Italy and Spain, spanning acute and convalescent COVID-19. The analysed material was cDNA or gDNA that came from T cells, B-cell-depleted T cells, or PBMCs.

Followed over time, Seattle patients had been enrolled while infection was active. Original handling: Counts of nucleated cells, estimated from reference gene primer amplification, were obtained. Assay: immunoSEQ multiplex PCR; the TCRdb copy retains only in-frame clones and omits some. The D gene and trimming were derived from the DNA, and the V and J assignments and clone size from that table. The table shows around 210,000 clones, with over 75% occurring only once. V dropped 1 base and J dropped 0 bases, with 7 bases sitting between them. The CDR3 extends over 16 amino acids. The germline CDR1 and CDR2 sequences are SGHTA and FQGNSA.

Input material: peripheral blood. This TCR derives from a middle-aged man with COVID-19, enrolled during active disease. The V and J genes are TRBV7-2 and TRBJ1-6; D is undetermined. CDR3 nucleotide sequence: TGTGCCAGCAGCTTAGTTGTCATCTCCTATAATTCACCCCTCCACTTT. This encodes CASSLVVISYNSPLHF.